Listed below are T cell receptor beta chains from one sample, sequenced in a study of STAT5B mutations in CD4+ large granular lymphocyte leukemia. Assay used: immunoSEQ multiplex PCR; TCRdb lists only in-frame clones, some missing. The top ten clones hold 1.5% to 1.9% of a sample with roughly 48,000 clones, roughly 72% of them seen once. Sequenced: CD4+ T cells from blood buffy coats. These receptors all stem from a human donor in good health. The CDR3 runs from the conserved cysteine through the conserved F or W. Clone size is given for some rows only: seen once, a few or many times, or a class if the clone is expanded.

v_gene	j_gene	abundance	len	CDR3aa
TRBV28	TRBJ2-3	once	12	CASSFGDKTQYF
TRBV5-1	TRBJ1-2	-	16	CASRPGTGLTASGYTF
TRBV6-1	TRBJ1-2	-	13	CASSEALVREIDF
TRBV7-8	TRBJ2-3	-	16	CASSLGSSGGIDTQYF
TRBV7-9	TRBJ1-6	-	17	CASSPRNPGQGNSPLHF
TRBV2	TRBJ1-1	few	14	CASSERAMNTEAFF
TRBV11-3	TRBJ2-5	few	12	CASSGGGETQYF
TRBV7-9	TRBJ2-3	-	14	CASSRREGTDTQYF
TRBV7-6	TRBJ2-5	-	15	CASSPELAVQETQYF
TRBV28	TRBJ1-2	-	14	CASSPVMGVYGYTF
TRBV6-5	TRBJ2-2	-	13	CASSYPQGGELFF
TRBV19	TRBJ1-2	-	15	CASSTPGQTTFGYTF
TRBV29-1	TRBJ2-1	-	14	CSAYSASSYNEQFF
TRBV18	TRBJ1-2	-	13	CASSPVAGRGYTF
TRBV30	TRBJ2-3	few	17	CAWSVKSLGGKTDTQYF
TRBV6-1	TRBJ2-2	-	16	CASSEVLGGNTGELFF
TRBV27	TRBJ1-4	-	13	CASSLRHTEKLFF